Listed below are T cell receptor beta chains from one sample, sequenced in a study of blood T cell repertoires in COVID-19. TCRdb's copy holds only in-frame clones and misses some; the assay was immunoSEQ multiplex PCR. Here the sample spans 150,000 to 250,000 clones, approximately 94% being singletons. Sequencing used peripheral blood. Every receptor here comes from a man under 40 with COVID-19, enrolled during active disease. Both conserved end residues are part of each CDR3.

>14|TRBV9
CASSVEGQGGEQFF
>15|TRBV27
CASSFLTSGGGEQFF
>16|TRBV14
CASSPVVGFPNEKLFF
>13|TRBV30
CAWSPRDNSPLHF
>13|TRBV3-1/TRBV3-2
CASSRGPQDGYTF
>16|TRBV30
CAWRRRTGGINDEQYF
>15|TRBV25-1
CASRRGTEDYNEQFF
>16|TRBV20-1
CSASPARGRANYGYTF
>15|TRBV7-9
CASSRSGGAYNEQFF
>14|TRBV5-4
CASSRGSGANVLTF
>13|TRBV5-6
CASSLEGPETQYF
>13|TRBV12-3/TRBV12-4
CASRSGIGQPQHF
>15|TRBV5-4
CASSDKQGAGEKLFF
>14|TRBV10-1
CASSPYSGNNEQFF
>14|TRBV6-5
CATMWGTGNNEQFF
>13|TRBV6-4
CASQRTPGSEAFF
>12|TRBV19
CATSGYGNTIYF